This entry is about one T cell receptor beta chain. The CDR3 is 17 residues long. V trimming: 4 bases; J trimming: 4 bases; junction bases outside the gene matches: 15. Looked up from germline, CDR1 is MGHDK and CDR2 is SYGVNS. This sample was taken from a study of shared clonotypes between healthy human individuals. Sequenced by immunoSEQ multiplex PCR; TCRdb stores in-frame clones only, minus some. The table has some 2,400,000 clones, 90% to 97% seen once. The rearrangement links TRBV25-1 to TRBJ1-1; 7 bases match TRBD1. Sequenced: naive CD4+ T cells sorted from blood. Indicated subset: CD45RA+ positively selected. The clonotype was recovered from a man aged 18 to 29 in good health. CDR3 sequence: CASSAYQQGRGTTEAFF. The CDR3 DNA follows: TGTGCCAGCAGTGCGTACCAACAGGGGAGAGGAACCACTGAAGCTTTCTTT. Full variable domain (missing parts from reference TRBV25-1 and TRBJ1-1): EADIYQTPRYLVIGTGKKITLECSQTMGHDKMYWYQQDPGMELHLIHYSYGVNSTEKGDLSSESTVSRIRTEHFPLTLESARPSHTSQYLCASSAYQQGRGTTEAFFGQGTRLTVV.